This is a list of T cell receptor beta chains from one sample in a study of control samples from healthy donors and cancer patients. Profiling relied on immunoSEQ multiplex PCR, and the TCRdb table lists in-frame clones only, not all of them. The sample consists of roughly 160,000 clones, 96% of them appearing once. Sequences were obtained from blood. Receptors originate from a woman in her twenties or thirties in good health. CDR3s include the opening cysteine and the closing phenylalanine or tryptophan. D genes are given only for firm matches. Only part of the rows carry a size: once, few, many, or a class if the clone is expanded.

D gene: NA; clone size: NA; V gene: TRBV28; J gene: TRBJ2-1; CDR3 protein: CASSLLGRGQFF; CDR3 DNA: TGTGCCAGCAGTTTATTAGGGCGAGGGCAGTTCTTC
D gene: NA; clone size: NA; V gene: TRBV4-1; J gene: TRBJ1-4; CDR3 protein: CASSPLRGTFGLLFF; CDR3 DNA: TGCGCCAGCAGCCCCCTTCGGGGCACCTTCGGGTTACTGTTTTTT
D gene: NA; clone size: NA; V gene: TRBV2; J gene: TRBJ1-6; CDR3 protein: CASRSPGGGNSPLHF; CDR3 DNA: TGTGCCAGCAGATCACCCGGGGGGGGTAATTCACCCCTCCACTTT
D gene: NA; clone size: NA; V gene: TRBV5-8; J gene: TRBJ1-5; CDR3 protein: CASSPLNRPQHF; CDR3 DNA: TGTGCCAGCAGCCCCCTTAATAGGCCCCAGCATTTT
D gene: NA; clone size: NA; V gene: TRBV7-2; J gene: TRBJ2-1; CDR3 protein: CASSLVELYNEQFF; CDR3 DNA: TGTGCCAGCAGCTTAGTCGAACTCTACAATGAGCAGTTCTTC
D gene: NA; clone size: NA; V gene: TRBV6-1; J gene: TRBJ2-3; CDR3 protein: CASSDPWAGEMGTDTQYF; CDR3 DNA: TGTGCCAGCAGTGACCCTTGGGCAGGGGAGATGGGAACAGATACGCAGTATTTT
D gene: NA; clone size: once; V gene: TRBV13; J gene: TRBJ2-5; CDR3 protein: CASSLGVGSKETQYF; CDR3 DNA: TGTGCCAGCAGCTTAGGCGTAGGCAGTAAAGAGACCCAGTACTTC
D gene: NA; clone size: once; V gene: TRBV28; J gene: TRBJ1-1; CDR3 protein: CASSGLGAGAFF; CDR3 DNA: TGTGCCAGCAGCGGGTTGGGGGCGGGAGCTTTCTTT
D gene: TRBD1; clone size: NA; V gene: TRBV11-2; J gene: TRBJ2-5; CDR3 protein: CASSFGTGGSETQYF; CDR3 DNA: TGTGCCAGCAGCTTCGGGACAGGGGGCTCGGAGACCCAGTACTTC
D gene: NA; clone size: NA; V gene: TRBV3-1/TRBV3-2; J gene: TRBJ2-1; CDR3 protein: CASSLSGSNEQFF; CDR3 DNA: TGTGCCAGCAGCCTTTCCGGGTCCAATGAGCAGTTCTTC
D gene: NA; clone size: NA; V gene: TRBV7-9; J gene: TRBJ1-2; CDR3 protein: CASSLANDGYTF; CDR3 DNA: TGTGCCAGCAGCTTAGCGAACGATGGCTACACCTTC
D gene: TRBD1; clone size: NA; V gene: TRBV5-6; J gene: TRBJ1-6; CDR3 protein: CASSRGQGFSPLHF; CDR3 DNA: TGTGCCAGCAGCCGTGGACAGGGGTTTTCACCCCTCCACTTT
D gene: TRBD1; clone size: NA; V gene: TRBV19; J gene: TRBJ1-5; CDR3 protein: CASSIGGQGKQPQHF; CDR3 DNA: TGTGCCAGTAGTATAGGCGGACAGGGAAAACAGCCCCAGCATTTT
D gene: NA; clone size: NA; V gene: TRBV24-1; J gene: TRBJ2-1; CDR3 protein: CATSDRGSSYNEQFF; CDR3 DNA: TGTGCCACCAGTGACCGGGGTAGCTCCTACAATGAGCAGTTCTTC
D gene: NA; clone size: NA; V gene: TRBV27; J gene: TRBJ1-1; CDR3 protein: CASSLVMGGHAEAFF; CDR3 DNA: TGTGCCAGCAGTTTAGTGATGGGGGGGCACGCTGAAGCTTTCTTT
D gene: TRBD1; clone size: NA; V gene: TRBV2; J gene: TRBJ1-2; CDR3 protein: CANAGQGERYGYTF; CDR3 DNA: TGTGCCAACGCGGGACAGGGTGAAAGGTATGGCTACACCTTC
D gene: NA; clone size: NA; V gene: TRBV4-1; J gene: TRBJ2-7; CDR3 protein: CASSLEATYEQYF; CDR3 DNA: TGCGCCAGCAGCCTGGAGGCGACCTACGAGCAGTACTTC
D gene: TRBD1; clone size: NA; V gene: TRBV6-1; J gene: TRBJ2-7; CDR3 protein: CASSERFSWDRGGEQYF; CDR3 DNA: TGTGCCAGCAGTGAGAGGTTCAGTTGGGACAGGGGGGGCGAGCAGTACTTC
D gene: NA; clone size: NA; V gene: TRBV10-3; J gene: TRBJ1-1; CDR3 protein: CAITRRGATEAFF; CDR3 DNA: TGTGCCATCACCCGGCGCGGAGCCACTGAAGCTTTCTTT
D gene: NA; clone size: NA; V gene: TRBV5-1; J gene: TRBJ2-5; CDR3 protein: CASSLETTWETQYF; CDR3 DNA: TGCGCCAGCAGCTTGGAGACAACGTGGGAGACCCAGTACTTC
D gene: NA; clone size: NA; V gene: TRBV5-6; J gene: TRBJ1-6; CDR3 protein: CASSSLVDGPPLHF; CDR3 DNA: TGTGCCAGCAGCTCCCTTGTGGACGGGCCACCCCTCCACTTT
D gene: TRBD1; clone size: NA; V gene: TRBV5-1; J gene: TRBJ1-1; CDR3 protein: CASSLGGRGRVNTEAFF; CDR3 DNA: TGCGCCAGCAGCTTGGGTGGCAGGGGGCGCGTAAACACTGAAGCTTTCTTT
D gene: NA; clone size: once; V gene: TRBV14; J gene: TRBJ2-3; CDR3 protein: CASSQAGFTDTQYF; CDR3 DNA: TGTGCCAGCAGCCAAGCTGGTTTCACAGATACGCAGTATTTT
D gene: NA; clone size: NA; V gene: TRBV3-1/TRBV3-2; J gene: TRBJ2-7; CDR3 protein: CASSLRVEREQYF; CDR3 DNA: TGTGCCAGCAGCCTCCGGGTGGAGAGAGAGCAGTACTTC
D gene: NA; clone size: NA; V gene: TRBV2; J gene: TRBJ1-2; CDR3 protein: CASVRTEGYTF; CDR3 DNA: TGTGCCAGCGTAAGGACAGAAGGCTACACCTTC
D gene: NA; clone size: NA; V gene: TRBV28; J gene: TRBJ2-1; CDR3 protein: CASSWRRDEQFF; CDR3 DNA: TGTGCCAGCAGCTGGCGCCGGGATGAGCAGTTCTTC
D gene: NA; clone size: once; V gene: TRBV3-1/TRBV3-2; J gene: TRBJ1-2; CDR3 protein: CASSQVIGANYGYTF; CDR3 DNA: TGTGCCAGCAGCCAAGTTATTGGGGCTAACTATGGCTACACCTTC
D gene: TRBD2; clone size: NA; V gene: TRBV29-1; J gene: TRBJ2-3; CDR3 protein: CSAAGDPKDTQYF; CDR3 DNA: TGCAGCGCCGCGGGAGACCCAAAGGATACGCAGTATTTT
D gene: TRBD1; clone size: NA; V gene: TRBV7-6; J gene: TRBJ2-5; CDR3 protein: CASSLMVGQGAWETQYF; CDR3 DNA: TGTGCCAGCAGCTTAATGGTGGGACAGGGGGCATGGGAGACCCAGTACTTC
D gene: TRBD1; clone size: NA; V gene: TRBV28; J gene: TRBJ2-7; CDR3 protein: CASSFGTGGSYEQYF; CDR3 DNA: TGTGCCAGCAGTTTCGGGACAGGGGGCTCCTACGAGCAGTACTTC
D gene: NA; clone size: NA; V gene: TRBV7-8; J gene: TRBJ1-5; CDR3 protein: CASSLDRRIKSNQPQHF; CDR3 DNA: TGTGCCAGCAGCTTAGATAGACGGATCAAAAGCAATCAGCCCCAGCATTTT
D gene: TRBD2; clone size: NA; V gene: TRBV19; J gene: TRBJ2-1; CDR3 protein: CASRELAGGVNEQFF; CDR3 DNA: TGTGCCAGTAGAGAACTAGCGGGGGGCGTGAATGAGCAGTTCTTC